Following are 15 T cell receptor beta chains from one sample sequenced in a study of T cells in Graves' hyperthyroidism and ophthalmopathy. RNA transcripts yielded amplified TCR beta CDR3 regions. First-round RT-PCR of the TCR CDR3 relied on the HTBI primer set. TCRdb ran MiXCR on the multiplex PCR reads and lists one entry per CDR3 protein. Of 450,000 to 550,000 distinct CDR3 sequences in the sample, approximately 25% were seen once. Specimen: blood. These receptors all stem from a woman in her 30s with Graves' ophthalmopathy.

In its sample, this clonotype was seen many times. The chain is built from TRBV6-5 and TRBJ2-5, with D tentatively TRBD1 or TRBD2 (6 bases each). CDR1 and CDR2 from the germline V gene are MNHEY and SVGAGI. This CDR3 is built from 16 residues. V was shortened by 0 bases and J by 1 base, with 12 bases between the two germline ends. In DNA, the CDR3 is TGTGCCAGCAGTTACTCGAGATCGGGGGCCCAAGAGACCCAGTACTTC. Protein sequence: CASSYSRSGAQETQYF.

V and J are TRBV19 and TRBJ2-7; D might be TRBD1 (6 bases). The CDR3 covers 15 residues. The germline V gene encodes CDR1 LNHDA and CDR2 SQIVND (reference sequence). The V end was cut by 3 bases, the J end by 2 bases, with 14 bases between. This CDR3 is CASSIRQAQPYEQYF. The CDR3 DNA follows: TGTGCCAGTAGTATCCGACAGGCGCAACCCTACGAGCAGTACTTC. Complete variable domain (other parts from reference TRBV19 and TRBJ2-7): DGGITQSPKYLFRKEGQNVTLSCEQNLNHDAMYWYRQDPGQGLRLIYYSQIVNDFQKGDIAEGYSVSREKKESFPLTVTSAQKNPTAFYLCASSIRQAQPYEQYFGPGTRLTVT.

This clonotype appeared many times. The CDR3 bases are TGTGCCAGCAGTATACCGATGGGGGGCGATGGCTACACCTTC. Translated: CASSIPMGGDGYTF. This rearrangement joins TRBV6-5 to TRBJ1-2, with a weak D call TRBD1 (6 bases). Trimming pared 5 bases from V and 6 bases from J, leaving 16 bases between. CDR1 and CDR2 from the germline V gene are MNHEY and SVGAGI. The CDR3 sequence is 14 residues long.

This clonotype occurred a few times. CDR3 sequence reads: CSARVETSGAYEQYF. The DNA for the CDR3 is TGCAGTGCTAGAGTGGAGACTAGCGGGGCCTACGAGCAGTACTTC. The chain carries TRBV20-1 and TRBJ2-7; 11 bases line up with TRBD2. The ends lost 1 base at V and 2 bases at J; junction bases unmatched: 4. The CDR3 length is 15 residues. The germline V gene has CDR1 DFQATT and CDR2 SNEGSKA (reference sequence).

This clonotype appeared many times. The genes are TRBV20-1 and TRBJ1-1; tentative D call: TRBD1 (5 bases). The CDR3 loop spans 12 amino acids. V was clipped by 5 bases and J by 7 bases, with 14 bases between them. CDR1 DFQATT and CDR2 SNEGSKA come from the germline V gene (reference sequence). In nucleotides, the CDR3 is TGCAGTGCTTATTATCGGGACGTTGAAGCTTTCTTT. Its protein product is CSAYYRDVEAFF.

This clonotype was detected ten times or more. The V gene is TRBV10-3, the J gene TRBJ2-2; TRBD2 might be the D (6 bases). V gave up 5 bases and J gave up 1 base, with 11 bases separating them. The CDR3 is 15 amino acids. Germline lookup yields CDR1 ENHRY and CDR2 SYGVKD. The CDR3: CAISPTGGNTGELFF. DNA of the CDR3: TGTGCCATCAGTCCGACCGGGGGGAACACCGGGGAGCTGTTTTTT.

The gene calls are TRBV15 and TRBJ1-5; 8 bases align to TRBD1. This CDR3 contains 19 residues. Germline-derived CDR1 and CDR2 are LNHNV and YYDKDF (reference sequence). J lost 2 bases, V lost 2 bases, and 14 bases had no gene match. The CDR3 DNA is TGTGCCACCAGCAGACAAGGACAGGGCCATATAGATGGCAATCAGCCCCAGCATTTT. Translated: CATSRQGQGHIDGNQPQHF.

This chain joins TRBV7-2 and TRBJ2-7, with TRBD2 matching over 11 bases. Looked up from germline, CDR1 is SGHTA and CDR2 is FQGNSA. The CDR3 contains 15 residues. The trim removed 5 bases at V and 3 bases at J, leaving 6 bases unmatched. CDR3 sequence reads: CASSTGLAEGYEQYF. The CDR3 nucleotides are TGTGCCAGCAGCACGGGACTAGCGGAGGGCTACGAGCAGTACTTC.

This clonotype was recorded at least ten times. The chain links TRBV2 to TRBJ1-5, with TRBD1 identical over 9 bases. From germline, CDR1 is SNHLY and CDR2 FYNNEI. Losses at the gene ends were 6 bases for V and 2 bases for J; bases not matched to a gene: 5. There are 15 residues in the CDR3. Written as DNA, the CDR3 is TGTGCCAGCAGAGGACGGACAGGGGGCAATCAGCCCCAGCATTTT. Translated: CASRGRTGGNQPQHF.

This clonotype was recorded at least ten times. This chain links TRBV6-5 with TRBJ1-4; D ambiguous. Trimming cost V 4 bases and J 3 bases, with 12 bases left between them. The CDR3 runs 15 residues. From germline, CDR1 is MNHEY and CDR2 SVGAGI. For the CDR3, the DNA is TGTGCCAGCAGTTTCACCGGGCCCGCTAATGAAAAACTGTTTTTT. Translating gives CASSFTGPANEKLFF.

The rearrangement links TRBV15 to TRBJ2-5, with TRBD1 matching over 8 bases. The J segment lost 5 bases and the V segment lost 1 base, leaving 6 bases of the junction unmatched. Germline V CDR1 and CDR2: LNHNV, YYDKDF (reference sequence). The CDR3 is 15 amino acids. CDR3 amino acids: CATSRGQGAGETQYF. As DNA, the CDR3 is TGTGCCACCAGCAGAGGGCAGGGGGCTGGGGAGACCCAGTACTTC.

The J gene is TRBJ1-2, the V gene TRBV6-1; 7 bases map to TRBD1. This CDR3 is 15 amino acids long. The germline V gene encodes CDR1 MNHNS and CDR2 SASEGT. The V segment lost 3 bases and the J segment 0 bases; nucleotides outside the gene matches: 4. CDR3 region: CASSETGIANYGYTF. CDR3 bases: TGTGCCAGCAGTGAGACAGGGATAGCTAACTATGGCTACACCTTC.

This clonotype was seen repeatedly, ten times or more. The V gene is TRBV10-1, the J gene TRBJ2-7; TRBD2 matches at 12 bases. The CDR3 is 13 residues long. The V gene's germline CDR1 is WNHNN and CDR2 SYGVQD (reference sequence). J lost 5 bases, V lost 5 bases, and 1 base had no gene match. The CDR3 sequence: CASSPSGRDEQYF. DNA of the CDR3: TGCGCCAGCAGTCCTAGCGGGAGGGACGAGCAGTACTTC.

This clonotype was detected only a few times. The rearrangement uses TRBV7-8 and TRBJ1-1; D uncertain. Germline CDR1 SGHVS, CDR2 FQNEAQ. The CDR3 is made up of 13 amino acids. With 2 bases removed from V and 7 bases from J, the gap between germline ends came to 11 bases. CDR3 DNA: TGTGCCAGCAGCTTACTTATTGCCTTTGAAGCTTTCTTT. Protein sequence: CASSLLIAFEAFF.

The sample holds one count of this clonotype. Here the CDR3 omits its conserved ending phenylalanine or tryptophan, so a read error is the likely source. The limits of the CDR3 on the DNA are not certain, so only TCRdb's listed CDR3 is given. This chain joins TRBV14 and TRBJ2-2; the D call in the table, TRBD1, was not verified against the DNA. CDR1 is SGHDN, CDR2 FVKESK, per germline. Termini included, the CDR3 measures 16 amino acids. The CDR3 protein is CASSQDRGLGTGELCL.